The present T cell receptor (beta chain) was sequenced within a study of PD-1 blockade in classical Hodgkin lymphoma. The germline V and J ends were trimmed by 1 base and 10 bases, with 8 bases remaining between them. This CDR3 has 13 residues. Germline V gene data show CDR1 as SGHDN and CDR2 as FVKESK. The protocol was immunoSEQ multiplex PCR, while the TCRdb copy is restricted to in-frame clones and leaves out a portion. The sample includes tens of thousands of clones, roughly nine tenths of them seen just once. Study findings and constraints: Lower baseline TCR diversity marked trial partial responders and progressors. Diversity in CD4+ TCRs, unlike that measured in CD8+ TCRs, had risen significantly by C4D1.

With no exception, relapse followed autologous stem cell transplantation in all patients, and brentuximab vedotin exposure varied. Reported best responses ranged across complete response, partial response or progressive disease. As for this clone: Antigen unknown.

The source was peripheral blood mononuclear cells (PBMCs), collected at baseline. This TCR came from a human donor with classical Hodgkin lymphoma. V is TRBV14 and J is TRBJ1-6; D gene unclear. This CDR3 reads CASSQGVLSPLHF. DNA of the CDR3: TGTGCCAGCAGCCAAGGGGTTTTATCACCCCTCCACTTT.